This T cell receptor (beta chain) is from a study of shared clonotypes between healthy human individuals (TCRdb year 2020). At the level of the whole study: The cohort comprised a couple of women and a few men aged 18 to 49 years. To increase sequencing depth and limit assay-specific biases, different laboratories used diverse techniques to prepare libraries and sequence TCR repertoires. For each donor, CD4 naive and CD4 memory were each run on three plates, CD8 naive on two plates, and CD8 memory on one plate. To estimate repertoire size and how much clonotype sharing occurs between individuals, the study deeply sequenced the blood TCR repertoires of five healthy adults. Leukapheresis yielded between about 0.8 and 9.5 billion PBMCs per donor. General study outcomes and caveats: Naive subsets generally had larger estimated clonotype richness than memory subsets. Compared with non-shared clonotypes, the clonotypes found in all four sorted-subset donors had higher generation probabilities. Incomplete sequencing was indicated by rarefaction of sorted-subset datasets, despite the large sequencing depth. Sampling was limited to blood, and TCR repertoires in tissue likely differ from TCR repertoires in blood. Pairwise subsampling led to the expectation that sequencing depth would affect the degree of clonotype sharing among donors. The genetic and exposure-history diversity represented was limited by the small number of donors. Sharing across several donors was observed for 4.5% to 6.5% of naive CD4, about 4% of naive CD8, around 2.5% of memory CD4, and over 0.3% of memory CD8 clonotypes.

CD8 naive samples consisted of CD45RO-negative cells that were positively selected for CCR7, yielding a CD45RA+CCR7+ population without TemRA cells. The donors were healthy, HIV-negative adults with no recently reported acute infections or vaccinations. Every donor was a Caucasian adult living in Nashville, Tennessee, USA. Blood was collected by leukapheresis, and PBMCs were isolated by Ficoll-Histopaque density gradient centrifugation and then cryopreserved in liquid nitrogen vapor phase. Purity and quantity of every magnetically sorted T cell population were checked by analytical flow cytometry. Genomic DNA was isolated from each sorted fraction and quantified by UV absorbance on a Nanodrop 2000c. As for this clone: Its antigen is unknown. Base quality data are lacking; no much larger clone is found one base away.

Relative to germline, V is missing 3 bases and J is missing 3 bases, with 15 bases of the junction outside any gene match. The germline V gene specifies MDHEN as CDR1 and SYDVKM as CDR2. The cysteine opens and the phenylalanine closes a CDR3 of 19 amino acids. Just CDR3 DNA is preserved here, 57 bases in frame from base 1. Using the deep immunoSEQ assay, multiplex PCR amplified TCR CDR3 regions from genomic DNA. Extracted genomic DNA from each cell subset was spread evenly across all wells of several immunoSEQ 96-well plates, with each plate serving as a replicate. For sorted subsets, around 200 ng genomic DNA, equal to 30,000 or so T cell genomes, was loaded into each replicate PCR. Purified libraries were measured with a Qubit 3.0 fluorometer, size-checked on a Bioanalyzer 2100, and measured again with the KAPA Library Quantification kit. A separate single-read 150-cycle Illumina NextSeq 550 flow cell was used to sequence each immunoSEQ 96-well plate. Per the source publication's procedure: Because the immunoSEQ output held only junctional sequences and lacked quality scores, the filtering could not match the filtering applied to full-length reads. To assign V/J genes and CDR3, sequences were annotated using PyIR, a Python wrapper for IgBLAST v1.9, with IMGT germline references. Reads were removed for weak V/J assignments (E-value above 1e-6), missing CDR3, stop codons, out-of-frame junctions, or ambiguous translated residues. V3J clonotypes were defined as sequences sharing an identical inferred V gene, J gene, and CDR3 amino acid sequence. Percentage overlap between repertoires was computed as shared unique clonotypes divided by the size of the smaller repertoire. Richness of each repertoire was evaluated using RTK rarefaction, the Chao1 estimator, and Recon v2.1 estimates of unobserved clonotypes. Generation probabilities for all TCRbeta clonotypes obtained by the gDNA method from several donors were computed using OLGA. TCRdb stores this immuneACCESS table with in-frame sequences only. Part of the clones is absent; in the studies checked, under half of the shortfall reflects unresolved V genes, and no reason is known for the rest. That table gives V, J and clone size, and the DNA gave D and trimming. Recorded for this sample are about 590,000 clones; less than 97% of them occurred a single time. Jointly, the top ten make up approximately 0.1% of the sample.

The material sequenced was naive CD8+ T cells sorted from blood. Interpreted using the paper, the cell subset or site label stands for: CD45RA+CCR7+. The chain employs TRBV28 and TRBJ2-3, and TRBD2 aligns with 10 junction nucleotides. The TCR sequence derives from a woman in her 30s in good health. CDR3 sequence: CASSFWIRLAGEGTDTQYF. Read as DNA, the sequence is TGTGCCAGCAGTTTCTGGATTCGGCTAGCGGGAGAAGGGACAGATACGCAGTATTTT.